Detailed here is one TCR beta chain. Its specificity is unknown. Sequencing targeted expressed TCRB transcripts, as all isolated RNA had been reverse transcribed. Data came from immunoSEQ multiplex PCR; TCRdb stores just in-frame clones and leaves some out. The sample consists of roughly 150,000 clones, roughly 59% of them appearing once. This specimen belongs to a study of beta chain features in type 1 diabetes. The authors sorted CD4+ naive, central memory, regulatory and stem cell-like memory cells via CD45RO/CCR7/CD25/CD127/CD95/CD27. V was pared by 5 bases and J by 2 bases, with 6 bases of the junction left unmatched. The germline V gene encodes CDR1 SGHTA and CDR2 FQGNSA. This CDR3 contains 16 residues. Findings and caveats of the study: Whether HLA type influences TCRB rearrangement remained unresolved here. Shorter TCRB CDR3s, moderately but significantly so, were found in Type 1 diabetes patients in all four CD4+ subsets. Healthy donors had naive, central memory and Treg TCRB repertoires that appeared less similar than those seen among patients.

What was sequenced was naive CD4+ T cells from blood. The source is a man aged 25 to 40 with type 1 diabetes. This chain connects TRBV7-2 to TRBJ2-2; 9 bases line up with TRBD1. CDR3 sequence reads: CASSARDRANTGELFF. In DNA form, the CDR3 reads TGTGCCAGCAGCGCCAGGGACAGGGCCAACACCGGGGAGCTGTTTTTT.